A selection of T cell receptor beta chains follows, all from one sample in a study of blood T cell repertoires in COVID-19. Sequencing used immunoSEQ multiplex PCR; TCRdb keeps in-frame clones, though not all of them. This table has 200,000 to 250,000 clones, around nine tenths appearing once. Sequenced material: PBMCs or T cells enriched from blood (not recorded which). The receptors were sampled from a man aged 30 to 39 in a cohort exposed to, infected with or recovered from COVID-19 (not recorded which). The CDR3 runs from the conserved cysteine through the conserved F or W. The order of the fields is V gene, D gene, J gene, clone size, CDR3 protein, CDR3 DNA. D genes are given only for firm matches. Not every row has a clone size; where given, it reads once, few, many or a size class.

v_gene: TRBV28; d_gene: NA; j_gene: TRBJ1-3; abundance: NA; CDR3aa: CASLGPGLRSGNTIYF; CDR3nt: TGTGCCAGTCTGGGGCCAGGGCTTCGATCTGGAAACACCATATATTTT
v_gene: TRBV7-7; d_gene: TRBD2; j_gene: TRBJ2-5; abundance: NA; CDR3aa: CASSLARAGGLQETQYF; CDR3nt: TGTGCTAGCAGCTTAGCGCGAGCGGGAGGGCTCCAAGAGACCCAGTACTTC
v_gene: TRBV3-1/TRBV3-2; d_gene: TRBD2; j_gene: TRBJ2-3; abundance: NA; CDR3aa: CASSPLAGGGTDTQYF; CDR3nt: TGTGCCAGCAGCCCCTTAGCGGGAGGAGGGACAGATACGCAGTATTTT
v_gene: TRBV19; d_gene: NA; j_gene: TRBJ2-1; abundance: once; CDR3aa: CASSIGRGDYNEQFF; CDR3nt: TGTGCCAGTAGTATCGGGAGAGGGGACTACAATGAGCAGTTCTTC
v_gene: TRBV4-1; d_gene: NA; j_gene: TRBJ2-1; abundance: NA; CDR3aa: CASSQVGGENEQFF; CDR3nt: TGCGCCAGCAGCCAAGTCGGAGGGGAGAATGAGCAGTTCTTC
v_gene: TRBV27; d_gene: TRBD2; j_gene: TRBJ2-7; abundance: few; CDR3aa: CASRGLAGGLYEQYF; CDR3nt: TGTGCCAGCAGAGGACTAGCGGGAGGTTTATACGAGCAGTACTTC
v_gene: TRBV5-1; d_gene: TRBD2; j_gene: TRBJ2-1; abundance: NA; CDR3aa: CASSLGTRHNEQFF; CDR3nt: TGCGCCAGCAGCTTAGGGACTAGACACAATGAGCAGTTCTTC
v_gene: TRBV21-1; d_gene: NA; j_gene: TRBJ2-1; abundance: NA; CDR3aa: CASSKVEGLPKCSLDNEQFF; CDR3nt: TGTGCCAGCAGCAAAGTAGAAGGACTCCCCAAGTGTTCTCTAGACAATGAGCAGTTCTTC
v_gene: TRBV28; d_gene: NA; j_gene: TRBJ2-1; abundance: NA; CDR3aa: CASSLPTPSLTGRSYSSYNEQFF; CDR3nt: TGTGCCAGCAGTTTACCTACGCCCTCTTTGACAGGCCGCTCCTATAGCTCCTACAATGAGCAGTTCTTC
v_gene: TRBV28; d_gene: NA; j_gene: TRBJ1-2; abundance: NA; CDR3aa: CASKLRLGAAHGYTF; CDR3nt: TGTGCCAGCAAACTTCGTCTGGGGGCAGCCCATGGCTACACCTTC
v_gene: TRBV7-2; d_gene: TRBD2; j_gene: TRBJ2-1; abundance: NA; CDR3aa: CASTRYSGGPQGQFF; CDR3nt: TGTGCCAGCACCCGTTATAGCGGGGGTCCTCAGGGGCAGTTCTTC
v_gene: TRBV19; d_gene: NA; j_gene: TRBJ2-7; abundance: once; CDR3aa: CASSIARAYEQYF; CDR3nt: TGTGCCAGTAGTATAGCCAGGGCCTACGAGCAGTACTTC
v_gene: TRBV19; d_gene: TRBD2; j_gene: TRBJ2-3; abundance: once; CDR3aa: CASSILTQGLAGESSTQYF; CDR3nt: TGTGCCAGTAGTATCCTAACTCAGGGACTAGCGGGAGAGTCAAGTACGCAGTATTTT
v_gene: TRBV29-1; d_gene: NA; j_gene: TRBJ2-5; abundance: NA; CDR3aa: CSVLTATRETQYF; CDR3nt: TGCAGCGTTCTTACAGCCACTCGGGAGACCCAGTACTTC
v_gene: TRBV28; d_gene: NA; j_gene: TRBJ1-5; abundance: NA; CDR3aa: CASSLLRQPQHF; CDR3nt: TGTGCCAGCAGTTTACTGAGACAGCCCCAGCATTTT
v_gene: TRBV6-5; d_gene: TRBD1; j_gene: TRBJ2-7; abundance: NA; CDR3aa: CASSYSQGAYEQYF; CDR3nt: TGTGCCAGCAGTTACAGTCAGGGGGCCTACGAGCAGTACTTC
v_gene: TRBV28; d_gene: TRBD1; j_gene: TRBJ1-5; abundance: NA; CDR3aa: CASSWDRGSNQPQHF; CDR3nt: TGTGCCAGCAGTTGGGACAGGGGCAGCAATCAGCCCCAGCATTTT
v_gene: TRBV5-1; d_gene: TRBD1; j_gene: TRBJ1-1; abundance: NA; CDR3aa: CASSNDVRDRGGTEAFF; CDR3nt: TGCGCCAGCAGCAACGACGTCCGCGACAGGGGGGGAACTGAAGCTTTCTTT
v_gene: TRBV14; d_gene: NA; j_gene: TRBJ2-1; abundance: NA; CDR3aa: CASSQDGARVPYNEQFF; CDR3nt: TGTGCCAGCAGCCAAGATGGGGCCAGGGTCCCCTACAATGAGCAGTTCTTC
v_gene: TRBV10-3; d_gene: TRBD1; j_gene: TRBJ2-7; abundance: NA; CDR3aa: CAINSRTGIPYEQYF; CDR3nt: TGTGCCATCAACTCCAGGACAGGGATACCCTACGAGCAGTACTTC
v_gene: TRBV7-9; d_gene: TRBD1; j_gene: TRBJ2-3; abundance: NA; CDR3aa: CASSPDRVGDTQYF; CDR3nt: TGTGCCAGCAGCCCGGACAGGGTCGGAGATACGCAGTATTTT
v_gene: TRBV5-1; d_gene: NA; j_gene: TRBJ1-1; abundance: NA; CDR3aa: CASRGYRQSSEAFF; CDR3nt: TGCGCCAGCCGGGGATACCGACAATCCAGTGAAGCTTTCTTT
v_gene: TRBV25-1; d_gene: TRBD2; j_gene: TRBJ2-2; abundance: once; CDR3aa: CASSLAGVGNTGELFF; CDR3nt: TGTGCCAGCAGTCTAGCGGGAGTGGGGAACACCGGGGAGCTGTTTTTT
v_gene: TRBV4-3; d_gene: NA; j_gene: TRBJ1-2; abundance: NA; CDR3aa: CASSQVPTDYGYTF; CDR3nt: TGCGCCAGCAGCCAAGTTCCCACTGACTATGGCTACACCTTC
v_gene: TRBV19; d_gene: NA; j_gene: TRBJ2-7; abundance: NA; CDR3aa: CASRAQGQYEQYF; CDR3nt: TGTGCCAGTAGAGCCCAGGGCCAATACGAGCAGTACTTC
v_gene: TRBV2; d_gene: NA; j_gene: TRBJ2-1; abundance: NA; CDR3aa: CAGGPNEQFF; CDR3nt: TGTGCCGGCGGTCCGAATGAGCAGTTCTTC